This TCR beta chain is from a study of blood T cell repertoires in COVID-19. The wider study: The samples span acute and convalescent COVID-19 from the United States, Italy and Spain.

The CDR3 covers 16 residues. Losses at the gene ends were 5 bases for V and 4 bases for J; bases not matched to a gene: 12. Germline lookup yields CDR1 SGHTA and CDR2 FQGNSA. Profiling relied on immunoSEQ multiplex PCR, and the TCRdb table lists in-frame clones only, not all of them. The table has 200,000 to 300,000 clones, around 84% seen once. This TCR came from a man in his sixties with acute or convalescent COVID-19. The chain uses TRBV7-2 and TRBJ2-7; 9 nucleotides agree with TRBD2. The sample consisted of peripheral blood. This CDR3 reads CASSALTSGALYEQYF. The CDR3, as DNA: TGTGCCAGCAGCGCGCTGACTAGCGGAGCCCTGTACGAGCAGTACTTC.